These 11 T cell receptor beta chains originate from one sample sequenced in a study of cytomegalovirus exposure and HLA in healthy donors. PCR amplification relied on 60 Vbeta primers (plus 13 Jbeta primers). Produced via immunoSEQ multiplex PCR; TCRdb's table is partial and in-frame only. The table includes around 140,000 clones, around 80% detected once. The sample comprised PBMCs. The receptors here all came from a man between 40 and 49 years old in good health and CMV-seronegative.

The V call is TRBV5-4, the J call TRBJ2-5, with 11 bases lining up with TRBD2. Unmatched junction bases numbered 3, after V lost 0 bases and J lost 2 bases. Looked up from germline, CDR1 is SGHNT and CDR2 is YYREEE (reference sequence). The CDR3 covers 16 residues. The CDR3 DNA follows: TGTGCCAGCAGCTTGGGGGTAGCGGGGGGGCAAGAGACCCAGTACTTC. Translation gives CASSLGVAGGQETQYF.

The chain links TRBV11-2 to TRBJ2-7; D may be TRBD2 (6 bases). The CDR3 has 13 residues. Per germline, CDR1 SGHAT and CDR2 FQNNGV. The V and J ends lost 1 base and 3 bases respectively, with 7 bases between them. CDR3: CASSLGGVYEQYF. CDR3 in DNA: TGTGCCAGCAGCTTAGGGGGGGTCTACGAGCAGTACTTC. Full variable domain (missing parts from reference TRBV11-2 and TRBJ2-7): EAGVAQSPRYKIIEKRQSVAFWCNPISGHATLYWYQQILGQGPKLLIQFQNNGVVDDSQLPKDRFSAERLKGVDSTLKIQPAKLEDSAVYLCASSLGGVYEQYFGPGTRLTVT.

The chain combines TRBV2 with TRBJ2-7, with D unresolved. The CDR3 is 15 amino acids. The V gene's germline CDR1 is SNHLY and CDR2 FYNNEI. Deletions cut 5 bases from V and 5 bases from J, with 19 bases between. The CDR3 bases are TGTGCCAGCAGTAAATCAAGTGGGTCGAGCGACGAGCAGTACTTC. Translation: CASSKSSGSSDEQYF. Complete variable domain (other parts from reference TRBV2 and TRBJ2-7): EPEVTQTPSHQVTQMGQEVILRCVPISNHLYFYWYRQILGQKVEFLVSFYNNEISEKSEIFDDQFSVERPDGSNFTLKIRSTKLEDSAMYFCASSKSSGSSDEQYFGPGTRLTVT.

Only a few counts were recorded for this clone. This sequence joins TRBV15 and TRBJ2-5; D unresolved. V dropped 0 bases and J dropped 5 bases, with 13 bases sitting between them. CDR3 size: 15 residues. Germline CDR1 and CDR2: LNHNV and YYDKDF (reference sequence). The CDR3 region has the DNA TGTGCCACCAGCAGAGATAGAACAGCCACCGAGACCCAGTACTTC. This translates into CATSRDRTATETQYF.

The chain couples TRBV7-2 to TRBJ2-7; 9 bases map to TRBD2. V was pared by 2 bases and J by 6 bases, with 5 bases of the junction left unmatched. In germline, CDR1 is SGHTA, CDR2 FQGNSA. The length of the CDR3 is 14 residues. The CDR3 DNA reads as TGTGCCAGCAGCTTACTAGCGGGGTACGTCGAGCAGTACTTC. Its translation: CASSLLAGYVEQYF.

The V gene is TRBV7-2, the J gene TRBJ2-5; TRBD2 might be the D (6 bases). This CDR3 is 16 amino acids long. The V gene lost 6 bases and the J gene lost 2 bases, with 19 bases spanning the gap. The germline CDR1 and CDR2 sequences are SGHTA and FQGNSA. The CDR3 DNA follows: TGTGCCAGCAGTCCTTTCCCGGGACTCGTACAAGAGACCCAGTACTTC. Translated: CASSPFPGLVQETQYF.

A few counts support this clone. This chain uses TRBV4-2 with TRBJ2-3; 9 bases are a match to TRBD2. Trimming cost V 0 bases and J 6 bases; bases outside gene matches: 7. Germline assignment: CDR1 LGHNA and CDR2 YNFKEQ. The length of the CDR3 is 16 residues. The CDR3 loop is CASSQDVAGDGDTQYF. CDR3 sequence (DNA): TGTGCCAGCAGCCAAGACGTAGCGGGAGACGGGGATACGCAGTATTTT.

The V gene is TRBV4-2, the J gene TRBJ2-5; 13 bases line up with TRBD2. V trimming: 3 bases; J trimming: 5 bases; junction bases outside the gene matches: 3. Germline lookup yields CDR1 LGHNA and CDR2 YNFKEQ. This CDR3 comprises 15 residues. CDR3 in DNA: TGTGCCAGCAGCCAGACTAGCGGGGGGTGGGAGACCCAGTACTTC. It translates to CASSQTSGGWETQYF.

The chain is built from TRBV4-1 and TRBJ1-5, with a tentative D call TRBD1 (5 bases). CDR1 is MGHRA and CDR2 is YSYEKL in the germline V gene. This CDR3 has 16 amino acids. Trimming took off 1 base at V and 2 bases at J, with 12 bases between the two ends. CDR3 DNA: TGCGCCAGCAGCCAAGGGCAGGGCGGGGGCAATCAGCCCCAGCATTTT. The encoded protein is CASSQGQGGGNQPQHF.

A few counts support this clone. The rearrangement links TRBV19 to TRBJ2-3; D is possibly TRBD1 (6 bases). Trimming stripped 1 base from V and 5 bases from J, with 10 bases between. Germline CDR1 is LNHDA and CDR2 is SQIVND (reference sequence). The CDR3 is 14 amino acids. CDR3 DNA sequence: TGTGCCAGTAGTATAGCGGACAGATTAGATACGCAGTATTTT. Its protein is CASSIADRLDTQYF.

J is TRBJ2-7 and V is TRBV29-1, with 9 bases matching TRBD2. After removal of 3 bases from V and 3 bases from J, the junction contained 6 bases not matched to a gene. This CDR3 has 14 amino acids. CDR1 is SQVTM and CDR2 is ANQGSEA in the germline V gene. CDR3 residues: CSVEGLAGIYEQYF. The CDR3 bases are TGCAGCGTTGAGGGGCTAGCGGGAATCTACGAGCAGTACTTC.